This T cell receptor (beta chain) was sequenced for a study of T cell responses to AZD1222 COVID-19 vaccine. Study-wide results and caveats: White British people made up most donors, females outnumbered males, and clonal diversity was possibly underestimated. Reportedly, nearly half of unique spike TCRs recognized epitopes outside B.1.351/B.1.1.7 mutations. Repertoires in all cases were sampled only once the peak T cell response had passed. Vaccine-associated CD4 TCRs ranged over spike, dominating at 160-218 and 743-854.

About this clone itself: Its antigen remains unknown.

CDR1 KGHSH and CDR2 LQKENI come from the germline V gene. V was trimmed by 3 bases and J by 6 bases, leaving 6 bases between them. The CDR3 consists of 11 residues. TCRdb's table, derived via immunoSEQ multiplex PCR, lists solely in-frame clones and lacks some. This table has 150,000 to 250,000 clones, approximately 93% appearing once. The chain links TRBV18 to TRBJ2-7, with no clear D. The sequencing used peripheral blood, collected 28 days after the second AZD1222 dose. This clonotype originated in an adult who received the AZD1222 COVID-19 vaccine. The CDR3 spells CASSPSSEQYF. As DNA, the CDR3 is TGTGCCAGCTCACCCTCGAGCGAGCAGTACTTC. Together with reference TRBV18 and TRBJ2-7, the CDR3 gives the full variable domain: NAGVMQNPRHLVRRRGQEARLRCSPMKGHSHVYWYRQLPEEGLKFMVYLQKENIIDESGMPKERFSAEFPKEGPSILRIQQVVRGDSAAYFCASSPSSEQYFGPGTRLTVT.